This TCR beta chain was documented in a study of control samples from healthy donors and cancer patients. CDR1 DFQATT and CDR2 SNEGSKA come from the germline V gene (reference sequence). The CDR3 has 11 residues. The germline V and J ends were trimmed by 3 bases and 5 bases, with 5 bases remaining between them. Sequencing was performed with immunoSEQ multiplex PCR; in TCRdb, only in-frame clones are kept and a portion is missing. The table records roughly 150,000 clones, 85% to 90% of them present only once. A word on this clone: Within the sample, other DNA sequences also encode this same CDR3.

This sequence joins TRBV20-1 and TRBJ2-1; no firm D call. Sequences were obtained from blood. This TCR was sampled from a man aged 18-30 years in good health. The DNA of the CDR3 is TGCAGTGCTAGGATCGACAATGAGCAGTTCTTC. It encodes CSARIDNEQFF.